The text below deals with one T cell receptor (beta chain). The source of the sample is a study of shared clonotypes between healthy human individuals. Data came from immunoSEQ multiplex PCR; TCRdb stores just in-frame clones and leaves some out. The sample consists of millions of clones, over 85% of them appearing once. Germline V gene lookup returns CDR1 LGHNA and CDR2 YSLEER. This CDR3 comprises 16 residues. Trimming removed 1 base from V and 8 bases from J; junction bases left unmatched: 12. The TCR sequence derives from a man aged 18 to 29 in good health. The gene calls are TRBV4-3 and TRBJ2-3, with 7 bases aligning to TRBD2. Sequencing was carried out using naive CD4+ T cells sorted from blood. Indicated subset: CD45RA+ positively selected. The CDR3, as DNA: TGCGCCAGCAGCCAAGGGGGGGAGGGCCTCCGCGGTACGCAGTATTTT. Its protein product is CASSQGGEGLRGTQYF.